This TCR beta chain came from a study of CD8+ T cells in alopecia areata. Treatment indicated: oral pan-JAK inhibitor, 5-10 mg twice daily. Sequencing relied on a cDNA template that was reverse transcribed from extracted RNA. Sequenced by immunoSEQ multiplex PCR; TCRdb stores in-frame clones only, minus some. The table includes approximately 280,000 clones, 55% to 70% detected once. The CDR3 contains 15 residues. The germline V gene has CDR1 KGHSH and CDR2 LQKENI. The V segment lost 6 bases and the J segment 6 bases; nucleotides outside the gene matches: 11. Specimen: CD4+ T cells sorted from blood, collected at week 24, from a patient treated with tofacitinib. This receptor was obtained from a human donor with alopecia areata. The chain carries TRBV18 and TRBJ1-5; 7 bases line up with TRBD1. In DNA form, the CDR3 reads TGTGCCAGCTCGCCGACAGGGAGATGGGGTCAGCCCCAGCATTTT. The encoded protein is CASSPTGRWGQPQHF.